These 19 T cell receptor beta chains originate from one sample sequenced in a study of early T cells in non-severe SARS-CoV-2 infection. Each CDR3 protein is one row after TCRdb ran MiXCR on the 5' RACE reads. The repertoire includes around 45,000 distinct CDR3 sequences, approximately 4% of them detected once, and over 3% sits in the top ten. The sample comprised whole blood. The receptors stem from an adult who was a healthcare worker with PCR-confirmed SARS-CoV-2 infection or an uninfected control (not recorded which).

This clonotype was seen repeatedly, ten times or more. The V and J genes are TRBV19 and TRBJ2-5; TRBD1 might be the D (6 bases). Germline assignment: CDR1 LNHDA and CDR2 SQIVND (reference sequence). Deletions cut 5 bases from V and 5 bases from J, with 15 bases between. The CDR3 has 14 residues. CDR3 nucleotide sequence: TGTGCCAGTAGTTCACAGGGTTCGCTGGAGACCCAGTACTTC. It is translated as CASSSQGSLETQYF.

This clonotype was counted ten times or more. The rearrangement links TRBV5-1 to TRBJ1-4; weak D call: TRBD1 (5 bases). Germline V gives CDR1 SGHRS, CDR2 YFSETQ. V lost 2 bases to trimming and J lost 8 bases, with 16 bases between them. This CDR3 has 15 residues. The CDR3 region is CASSLTQGVREKLFF. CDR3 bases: TGCGCCAGCAGCTTAACGCAGGGTGTTCGGGAAAAACTGTTTTTT.

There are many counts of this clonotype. CDR3 protein: CSARVWGAQYF. CDR3 sequence (DNA): TGCAGTGCTAGAGTCTGGGGTGCGCAGTACTTC. This chain uses TRBV20-1 with TRBJ2-7; D unclear. Germline CDR1 is DFQATT and CDR2 is SNEGSKA (reference sequence). V lost 1 base to trimming and J lost 9 bases, with 10 bases between them. This CDR3 is 11 amino acids long.

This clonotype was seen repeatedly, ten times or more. This CDR3 reads CASMRTGSGQPQHF. CDR3 DNA: TGTGCCAGCATGCGGACGGGATCGGGACAGCCCCAGCATTTT. V and J are TRBV27 and TRBJ1-5; D gene ambiguous. Germline loops: CDR1 MNHEY, CDR2 SMNVEV (reference sequence). The CDR3 totals 14 residues. Trimming took off 7 bases at V and 7 bases at J, with 17 bases between the two ends.

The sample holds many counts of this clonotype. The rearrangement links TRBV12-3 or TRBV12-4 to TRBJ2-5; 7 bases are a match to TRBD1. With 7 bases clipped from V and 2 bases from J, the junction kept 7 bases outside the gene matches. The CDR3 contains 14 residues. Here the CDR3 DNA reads TGTGCCAGCAAAAGCCGGACAGGACAAGAGACCCAGTACTTC. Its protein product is CASKSRTGQETQYF.

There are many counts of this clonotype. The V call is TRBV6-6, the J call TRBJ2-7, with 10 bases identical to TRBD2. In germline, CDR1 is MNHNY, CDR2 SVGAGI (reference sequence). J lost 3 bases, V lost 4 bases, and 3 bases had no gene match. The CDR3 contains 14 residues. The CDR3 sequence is CASSSGLADYEQYF. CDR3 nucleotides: TGTGCCAGCAGTTCCGGACTAGCGGACTACGAGCAGTACTTC.

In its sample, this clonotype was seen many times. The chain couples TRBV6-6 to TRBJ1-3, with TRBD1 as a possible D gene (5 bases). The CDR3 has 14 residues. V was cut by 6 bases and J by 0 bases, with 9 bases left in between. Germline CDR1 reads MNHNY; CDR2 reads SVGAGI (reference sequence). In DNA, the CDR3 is TGTGCCAGCAGAATCGACAGCTCTGGAAACACCATATATTTT. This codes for CASRIDSSGNTIYF.

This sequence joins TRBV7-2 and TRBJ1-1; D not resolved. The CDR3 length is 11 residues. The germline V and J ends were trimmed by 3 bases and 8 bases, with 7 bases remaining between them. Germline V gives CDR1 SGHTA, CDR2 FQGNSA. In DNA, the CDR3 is TGTGCCAGCAGCTTGCTAGAAGAAGCTTTCTTT. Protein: CASSLLEEAFF.

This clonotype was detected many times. CDR3 sequence: CASQGARTGELFF. CDR3 DNA: TGTGCCAGCCAGGGGGCTCGGACCGGGGAGCTGTTTTTT. This sequence joins TRBV3-1 and TRBJ2-2; 8 bases line up with TRBD1. The CDR3 runs 13 residues. V lost 8 bases to trimming and J lost 5 bases; unmatched junction nucleotides: 4. Germline V CDR1 and CDR2: LGHDT, YNNKEL (reference sequence).

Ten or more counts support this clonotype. DNA for the CDR3: TGTGCCAGCAGCTTTAGGTTCGGGAGTACCGGGGAGCTGTTTTTT. Amino acids: CASSFRFGSTGELFF. The chain has TRBV7-2 and TRBJ2-2; TRBD2 is a possible D gene (6 bases). V was pared by 3 bases and J by 5 bases, with 13 bases between. The CDR3 sequence is 15 residues long. The germline CDR1 and CDR2 sequences are SGHTA and FQGNSA. The entire variable domain, with the rest obtained from reference TRBV7-2 and TRBJ2-2, is as follows: GAGVSQSPSNKVTEKGKDVELRCDPISGHTALYWYRQSLGQGLEFLIYFQGNSAPDKSGLPSDRFSAERTGGSVSTLTIQRTQQEDSAVYLCASSFRFGSTGELFFGEGSRLTVL.

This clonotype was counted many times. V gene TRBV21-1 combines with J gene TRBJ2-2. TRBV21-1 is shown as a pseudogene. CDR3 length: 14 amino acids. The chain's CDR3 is CASSKPRNTGELFF. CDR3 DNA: TGTGCCAGCAGCAAACCCAGGAACACCGGGGAGCTGTTTTTT.

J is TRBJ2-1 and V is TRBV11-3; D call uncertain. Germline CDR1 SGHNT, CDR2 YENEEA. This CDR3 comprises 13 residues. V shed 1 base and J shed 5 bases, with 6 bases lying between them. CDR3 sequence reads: CASSLVNDNEQFF. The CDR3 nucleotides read TGTGCCAGCAGCTTAGTAAATGACAATGAGCAGTTCTTC.

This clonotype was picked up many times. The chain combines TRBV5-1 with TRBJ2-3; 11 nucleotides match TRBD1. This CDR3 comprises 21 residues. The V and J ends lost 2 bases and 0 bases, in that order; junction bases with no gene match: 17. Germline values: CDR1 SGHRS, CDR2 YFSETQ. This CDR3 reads CASSFGTGGSSKRASTDTQYF. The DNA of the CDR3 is TGCGCCAGCAGCTTTGGGACAGGGGGTTCGTCAAAACGCGCTAGCACAGATACGCAGTATTTT.

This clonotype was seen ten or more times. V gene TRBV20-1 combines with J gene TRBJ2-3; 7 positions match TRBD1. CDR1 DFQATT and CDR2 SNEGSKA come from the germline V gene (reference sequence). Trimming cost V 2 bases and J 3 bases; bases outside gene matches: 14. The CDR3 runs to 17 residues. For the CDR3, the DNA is TGCAGTGCTAGACACCGGCCGACAGGGAAGGTTACAGATACGCAGTATTTT. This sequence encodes CSARHRPTGKVTDTQYF.

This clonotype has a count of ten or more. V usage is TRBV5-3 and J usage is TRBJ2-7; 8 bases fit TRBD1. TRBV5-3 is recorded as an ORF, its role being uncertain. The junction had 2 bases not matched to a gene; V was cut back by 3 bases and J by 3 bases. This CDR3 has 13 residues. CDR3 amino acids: CARSSDRVYEQYF. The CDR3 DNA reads TGTGCCAGAAGCTCGGACAGGGTCTACGAGCAGTACTTC.

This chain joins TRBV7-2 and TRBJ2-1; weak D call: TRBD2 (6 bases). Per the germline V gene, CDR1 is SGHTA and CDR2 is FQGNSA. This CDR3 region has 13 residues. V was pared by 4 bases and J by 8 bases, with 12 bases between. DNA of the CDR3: TGTGCCAGCAGCTATCGGAGGGGCGATGAGCAGTTCTTC. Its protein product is CASSYRRGDEQFF.

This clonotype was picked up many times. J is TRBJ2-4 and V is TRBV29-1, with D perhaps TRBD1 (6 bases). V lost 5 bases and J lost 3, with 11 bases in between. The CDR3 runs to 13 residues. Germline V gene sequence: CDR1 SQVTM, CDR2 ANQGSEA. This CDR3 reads CSVSGGGKNIQYF. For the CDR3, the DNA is TGCAGCGTTTCTGGGGGCGGCAAAAACATTCAGTACTTC.

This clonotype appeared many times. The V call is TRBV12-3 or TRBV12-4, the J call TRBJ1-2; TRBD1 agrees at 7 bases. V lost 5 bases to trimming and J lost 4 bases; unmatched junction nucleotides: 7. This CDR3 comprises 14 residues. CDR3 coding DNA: TGTGCCAGCAGTCCCCGCTACAGGGGCTATGGCTACACCTTC. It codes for CASSPRYRGYGYTF.

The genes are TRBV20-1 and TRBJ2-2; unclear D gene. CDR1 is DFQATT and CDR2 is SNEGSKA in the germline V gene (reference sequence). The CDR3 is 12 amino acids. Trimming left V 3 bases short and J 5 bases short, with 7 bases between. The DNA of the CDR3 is TGCAGTGCTAGTCCCCGAACCGGGGAGCTGTTTTTT. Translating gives CSASPRTGELFF.